This T cell receptor (beta chain) was retrieved from a study of CD8 T cells in ankylosing spondylitis. Study-wide findings and caveats: Ankylosing spondylitis blood appeared to carry a characteristic TCR beta motif of roughly eight highly homologous variants. According to the report, clones linked to the disease were significantly enriched in matched synovial fluid samples taken from ankylosing spondylitis patients.

For TCR beta, libraries came from quantitative 5'-RACE with molecular barcodes. TCRdb used MiXCR to reprocess the 5' RACE reads, holding one entry per CDR3 protein. Of a few hundred thousand distinct CDR3 sequences listed, about 12% were seen once; the top ten hold nearly 7%. Concerning this clonotype itself: Its antigen is unknown.

The CDR3 sequence is 14 residues long. With 5 bases clipped from V and 2 bases from J, the junction kept 8 bases outside the gene matches. Germline V CDR1 and CDR2: DFQATT, SNEGSKA (reference sequence). The V call is TRBV20-1, the J call TRBJ2-5; 7 bases fit TRBD2. This TCR was sampled from a male donor with ankylosing spondylitis. The sequenced sample consisted of blood, either unsorted or a sorted T cell fraction (not recorded which). This CDR3 is CSAFGASGQETQYF. As DNA, the CDR3 is TGCAGTGCTTTTGGGGCTAGCGGACAAGAGACCCAGTACTTC.